This passage covers 29 T cell receptor beta chains from one sample sequenced in a study of T cells in Graves' hyperthyroidism and ophthalmopathy. Regions amplified from RNA transcripts were the TCR beta CDR3 regions. HTBI primers were the set used in a first-round RT-PCR of the TCR CDR3. TCRdb re-analysed the multiplex PCR reads in MiXCR, keeping a single row per CDR3 protein. The top ten clones hold 8.2% of a sample with about 560,000 distinct CDR3 sequences, more than 45% of them seen once. Specimen: peripheral blood or thyroid tissue (not recorded which). Receptor source: a woman aged 18 to 35 with Graves' hyperthyroidism.

Only a few counts were recorded for this clonotype. One end of the junction varies from germline; a read error may be responsible. The chain links TRBV7-2 to TRBJ2-6; D may correspond to TRBD1 or TRBD2 (5 bases each). The CDR3 totals 18 residues. Germline-derived CDR1 and CDR2 are SGHTA and FQGNSA. Written as DNA, the CDR3 is TGCGCCAGCAGCCAAGAACAGGACGGACTCTCTGGGGCCAACGTCCTGACTTTC. This sequence encodes CASSQEQDGLSGANVLTF. Filled out from reference TRBV7-2 and TRBJ2-6, the complete variable domain reads GAGVSQSPSNKVTEKGKDVELRCDPISGHTALYWYRQSLGQGLEFLIYFQGNSAPDKSGLPSDRFSAERTGGSVSTLTIQRTQQEDSAVYLCASSQEQDGLSGANVLTFGAGSRLTVL.

This clonotype was recorded many times. This sequence joins TRBV7-2 and TRBJ2-2, with TRBD2 matching 8 bases. There are 15 residues in the CDR3. Per germline, CDR1 SGHTA and CDR2 FQGNSA. With 6 bases clipped from V and 1 base from J, the junction kept 4 bases outside the gene matches. CDR3: CASRAAGGNTGELFF. CDR3 in DNA: TGTGCCAGCAGGGCGGCGGGAGGGAACACCGGGGAGCTGTTTTTT.

This clonotype was seen ten or more times. This chain joins TRBV29-1 and TRBJ1-3, with 7 bases matching TRBD1. J gave up 4 bases and V 6 bases, and 6 bases lay outside the gene matches. The CDR3 has 13 amino acids. The V gene's germline CDR1 is SQVTM and CDR2 ANQGSEA. The CDR3 DNA sequence: TGCAGCGTCAGGACAGGCGGAGGAAACACCATATATTTT. Residues: CSVRTGGGNTIYF.

This clonotype was detected only a few times. The chain couples TRBV2 to TRBJ1-5; 8 bases fit TRBD1. The CDR3 has 14 residues. J was trimmed by 7 bases and V by 6 bases; bases with no gene match: 8. The V gene's germline CDR1 is SNHLY and CDR2 FYNNEI. CDR3 in amino acids: CASSFTGGEQPQHF. The CDR3 bases are TGTGCCAGCAGCTTCACAGGGGGTGAGCAGCCCCAGCATTTT.

As for this clonotype: This may stem from a read error, because a much larger clone lies one nucleotide away. The chain recombines TRBV2 with TRBJ1-2; 7 bases are a match to TRBD1. Germline V gives CDR1 SNHLY, CDR2 FYNNEI. The CDR3 has 15 residues. CDR3 coding DNA: TGTGCCGGCAGCTGGACCGACAGGGAGAACTATGGCTACACCTTC. This codes for CAGSWTDRENYGYTF.

V usage is TRBV9 and J usage is TRBJ2-7; 7 bases are shared with TRBD1. This CDR3 contains 14 residues. The germline V gene has CDR1 SGDLS and CDR2 YYNGEE. Trimming removed 5 bases from V and 4 bases from J; junction bases left unmatched: 9. Here the CDR3 DNA reads TGTGCCAGCAGTGGGGCCGGGACAGCATACGAGCAGTACTTC. It yields the protein CASSGAGTAYEQYF.

The CDR3 DNA sequence: TGTGCCAGCAGTAATACCCCGGGACAGGGGGCTAACTATGGCTACACCTTC. This sequence encodes CASSNTPGQGANYGYTF. This chain links TRBV6-1 with TRBJ1-2; 11 bases line up with TRBD1. This CDR3 spans 17 amino acids. J was trimmed by 0 bases and V by 5 bases; bases with no gene match: 8. From germline, CDR1 is MNHNS and CDR2 SASEGT.

The V call is TRBV11-2, the J call TRBJ2-7; unclear D gene. This CDR3 contains 13 residues. With 5 bases removed from V and 5 bases from J, the gap between germline ends came to 13 bases. Germline V gene sequence: CDR1 SGHAT, CDR2 FQNNGV. The chain's CDR3 is CASSHSGRDEQYF. Written as DNA, the CDR3 is TGTGCCAGCAGCCATTCCGGAAGAGACGAGCAGTACTTC. Supplemented by reference TRBV11-2 and TRBJ2-7, the full variable domain reads EAGVAQSPRYKIIEKRQSVAFWCNPISGHATLYWYQQILGQGPKLLIQFQNNGVVDDSQLPKDRFSAERLKGVDSTLKIQPAKLEDSAVYLCASSHSGRDEQYFGPGTRLTVT.

This clonotype was counted between two and nine times. At one end, the junction sequence differs from germline, possibly due to a read error. The chain joins TRBV10-3 to TRBJ1-1, with D tentatively TRBD1 (5 bases). Germline CDR1 reads ENHRY; CDR2 reads SYGVKD. This CDR3 is 14 amino acids long. CDR3 nucleotides: TGTGCCAGCAGTTACTTAGTCGGGGGGTCTGAAGCTTTCTTT. Residues: CASSYLVGGSEAFF.

The rearrangement joins TRBV2 to TRBJ1-4, with D hard to call. This CDR3 has 15 amino acids. Trimming took off 7 bases at V and 0 bases at J, with 12 bases between the two ends. CDR1 and CDR2 from the germline V gene are SNHLY and FYNNEI. The CDR3 reads CASNHRTATNEKLFF. The CDR3 DNA follows: TGTGCCAGCAATCATAGGACCGCAACTAATGAAAAACTGTTTTTT.

This clonotype came up a few times. In DNA, the CDR3 is TGCGCCAGCAGCTTGTATAGCTTGGGCACCGGGGAGCTGTTTTTT. This gives the protein CASSLYSLGTGELFF. This chain uses TRBV5-1 with TRBJ2-2; D unclear. This CDR3 contains 15 residues. Germline assignment: CDR1 SGHRS and CDR2 YFSETQ. V was trimmed by 1 base and J by 4 bases, leaving 11 bases between them. The full variable domain, with the rest looked up from reference TRBV5-1 and TRBJ2-2, is KAGVTQTPRYLIKTRGQQVTLSCSPISGHRSVSWYQQTPGQGLQFLFEYFSETQRNKGNFPGRFSGRQFSNSRSEMNVSTLELGDSALYLCASSLYSLGTGELFFGEGSRLTVL.

In its sample, this clonotype was seen a few times. Likely a read error: the CDR3 ends without its conserved phenylalanine or tryptophan. It is unclear where the CDR3 begins or ends on the DNA, so no DNA is shown, and the CDR3 is as TCRdb lists it. This sequence joins TRBV15 and TRBJ1-6. The CDR3 spans 8 residues, counting both ends. From germline, CDR1 is LNHNV and CDR2 YYDKDF (reference sequence). The CDR3 here is CATSRDFM.

This clonotype was found a few times. CDR3 sequence reads: CASSRDQYRETQYF. The DNA of the CDR3 is TGTGCCAGCAGTCGTGACCAATATCGAGAGACCCAGTACTTC. The V gene is TRBV6-5, the J gene TRBJ2-5; D remains unclear. Trimming stripped 5 bases from V and 4 bases from J, with 14 bases between. CDR3 size: 14 residues. Germline V gives CDR1 MNHEY, CDR2 SVGAGI.

At least ten counts were recorded for this clonotype. The V gene is TRBV7-9, the J gene TRBJ1-2; D is unclear. The V and J ends lost 5 bases and 2 bases respectively, with 12 bases between them. CDR1 is SEHNR and CDR2 is FQNEAQ in the germline V gene (reference sequence). The CDR3 covers 14 residues. The DNA for the CDR3 is TGTGCCAGCAGCGAGCTTGGGGAAAACTATGGCTACACCTTC. Translation: CASSELGENYGYTF.

This clonotype occurred many times. The rearrangement uses TRBV7-8 and TRBJ1-5, with D hard to call. The CDR3 totals 16 residues. CDR1 is SGHVS and CDR2 is FQNEAQ in the germline V gene. V was clipped by 4 bases and J by 0 bases, with 13 bases between them. CDR3 nucleotide sequence: TGTGCCAGCAGCTCAGCGGAGGTCCTTAGCAATCAGCCCCAGCATTTT. This sequence encodes CASSSAEVLSNQPQHF. The variable domain in full, completed from reference TRBV7-8 and TRBJ1-5, reads GAGVSQSPRYKVAKRGQDVALRCDPISGHVSLFWYQQALGQGPEFLTYFQNEAQLDKSGLPSDRFFAERPEGSVSTLKIQRTQQEDSAVYLCASSSAEVLSNQPQHFGDGTRLSIL.

The count of this clonotype is one. The chain is built from TRBV2 and TRBJ2-5; perhaps TRBD2 as D (5 bases). Trimming shortened V by 8 bases and J by 4 bases, and 14 bases separated the two germline ends. This CDR3 region has 13 residues. Germline CDR1 and CDR2: SNHLY and FYNNEI. The CDR3 is CASRWRLSETQYF. The CDR3, as DNA: TGTGCCAGCCGTTGGAGGTTGTCAGAGACCCAGTACTTC.

This clonotype showed up many times. This chain links TRBV13 with TRBJ1-1, with D unclear. The V end lost 5 bases, the J end lost 6 bases, and 16 bases lay between the germline ends. Germline CDR1 PRHDT, CDR2 FYEKMQ (reference sequence). The CDR3 length is 14 residues. In DNA, the CDR3 is TGTGCCAGCAGCCCTCGGGTCGTGAGGGCTGAAGCTTTCTTT. Protein product: CASSPRVVRAEAFF.

This clonotype was observed many times. The chain carries TRBV29-1 and TRBJ1-4; 8 bases fit TRBD1. The V segment lost 3 bases and the J segment 2 bases; nucleotides outside the gene matches: 2. This CDR3 region has 14 residues. Germline assignment: CDR1 SQVTM and CDR2 ANQGSEA. This CDR3 is CSVDGQGTNEKLFF. For the CDR3, the DNA is TGCAGCGTTGATGGACAGGGCACTAATGAAAAACTGTTTTTT.

This clonotype has at least ten counts. The rearrangement links TRBV29-1 to TRBJ1-1, with D perhaps TRBD1 (6 bases). Trimming pared 3 bases from V and 4 bases from J, leaving 15 bases between. The germline V gene encodes CDR1 SQVTM and CDR2 ANQGSEA. This CDR3 spans 14 amino acids. CDR3 in amino acids: CSVDRGRAITEAFF. The CDR3 DNA sequence: TGCAGCGTTGACAGGGGACGGGCTATCACTGAAGCTTTCTTT.

In regard to this clonotype: This clone may be a read error of a much larger clone one base away. V is TRBV19 and J is TRBJ1-6, with 7 bases matching TRBD1. V gave up 5 bases and J gave up 13 bases; unmatched junction bases: 11. CDR1 and CDR2 from the germline V gene are LNHDA and SQIVND (reference sequence). The CDR3 is 14 amino acids. This CDR3 reads CASSGGQRMLPLHF. DNA of the CDR3: TGTGCCAGTAGTGGGGGACAGCGTATGTTGCCCCTCCACTTT.

The genes are TRBV5-1 and TRBJ2-2; 10 bases fit TRBD1. The CDR3 extends over 15 amino acids. Germline CDR1 reads SGHRS; CDR2 reads YFSETQ. Losses at the gene ends were 4 bases for V and 3 bases for J; bases not matched to a gene: 3. The CDR3 protein is CASSGGTGDTGELFF. The DNA of the CDR3 is TGCGCCAGCAGCGGCGGGACAGGGGACACCGGGGAGCTGTTTTTT.

About this clonotype itself: Germline and junction disagree at one end, which may indicate a read error. This chain uses TRBV7-9 with TRBJ2-5; D gene ambiguous. CDR1 is SEHNR and CDR2 is FQNEAQ in the germline V gene (reference sequence). The CDR3 runs to 14 residues. The CDR3: CASSQGRAQETQYF. For the CDR3, the DNA is TGCGCCAGCAGCCAAGGCCGGGCTCAAGAGACCCAGTACTTC.

This clonotype was seen at least ten times. This rearrangement joins TRBV7-9 to TRBJ1-2; D is unclear. Germline CDR1 is SEHNR and CDR2 is FQNEAQ (reference sequence). V shed 8 bases and J shed 6 bases, with 13 bases lying between them. The CDR3 is 12 amino acids. CDR3 residues: CASPDGKDGYTF. The DNA for the CDR3 is TGTGCCAGCCCAGATGGCAAGGATGGCTACACCTTC.

To note about this clonotype: No conserved phenylalanine or tryptophan is present at the end of the CDR3, so a read error is the likely explanation. The DNA is omitted, as the CDR3 cannot be located on it reliably, and the CDR3 follows TCRdb's listing. The rearrangement uses TRBV9 and TRBJ1-4; TRBD1, the table's D call, lacks a check against the DNA. Germline V gene sequence: CDR1 SGDLS, CDR2 YYNGEE. Inclusive of both ends, the CDR3 amounts to 8 amino acids. This CDR3 is CASSVGGT.

The DNA for the CDR3 is TGTGCCAGCAGCCGGGCAGATAGCAATCAGCCCCAGCATTTT. It yields the protein CASSRADSNQPQHF. The chain combines TRBV6-1 with TRBJ1-5; D unclear. The germline gives CDR1 MNHNS, CDR2 SASEGT. With 6 bases removed from V and 0 bases from J, the gap between germline ends came to 9 bases. CDR3 length: 14 residues.

The J gene is TRBJ1-2, the V gene TRBV11-1; D is unresolved. V gave up 5 bases and J gave up 6 bases, with 25 bases separating them. The CDR3 extends over 17 amino acids. Germline V gene lookup returns CDR1 SGHAT and CDR2 FQDESV (reference sequence). CDR3: CASSPTSKGQGEDGYTF. CDR3 DNA: TGTGCCAGCAGCCCCACCTCGAAAGGGCAAGGAGAGGATGGCTACACCTTC. Supplemented by reference TRBV11-1 and TRBJ1-2, the full variable domain reads EAEVAQSPRYKITEKSQAVAFWCDPISGHATLYWYRQILGQGPELLVQFQDESVVDDSQLPKDRFSAERLKGVDSTLKIQPAELGDSAMYLCASSPTSKGQGEDGYTFGSGTRLTVV.

The chain combines TRBV20-1 with TRBJ1-6; D possibly corresponds to TRBD1 (6 bases). V lost 3 bases and J lost 8, with 17 bases in between. The CDR3 covers 15 residues. Germline V gene sequence: CDR1 DFQATT, CDR2 SNEGSKA (reference sequence). The CDR3 DNA is TGCAGTGCTAGTAAGACCGGGACATCTGATTCACCCCTCCACTTT. Translating gives CSASKTGTSDSPLHF.

Ten or more counts support this clonotype. The rearrangement links TRBV2 to TRBJ1-5; 9 bases fit TRBD1. The CDR3 is made up of 13 amino acids. Germline V lookup: CDR1 SNHLY, CDR2 FYNNEI. The J segment lost 4 bases and the V segment lost 8 bases, leaving 3 bases of the junction unmatched. Here the CDR3 reads CASGTGMNQPQHF. The CDR3 coding sequence is TGTGCCAGCGGGACAGGGATGAATCAGCCCCAGCATTTT.

The rearrangement uses TRBV7-9 and TRBJ1-1; TRBD1 aligns across 7 bases. The CDR3 totals 15 residues. The junction had 6 bases not matched to a gene; V was cut back by 5 bases and J by 0 bases. Germline values: CDR1 SEHNR, CDR2 FQNEAQ (reference sequence). In DNA, the CDR3 is TGTGCCAGCAGCCAACGGGGACAGTTGAACACTGAAGCTTTCTTT. As protein: CASSQRGQLNTEAFF.